What follows are 10 T cell receptor beta chains derived from one specimen sequenced in a study of metastatic and nonmetastatic thyroid tumors (TCRdb year 2020). To prepare the library, PCR was applied. TCRdb names Illumina HiSeq 4000 as the instrument used. TCRdb's own reprocessing of the public reads used fastp at Q25 and MiXCR and kept productive beta chains. This sample lists more than 15,000 clones; roughly 29% were detected once. Roughly 12% of the sample is held by the ten biggest clonotypes. Before undergoing thyroid surgery, none of the patients had been given any kind of treatment. Material: tumor tissue. These receptors came from a male donor with papillary thyroid cancer or a benign thyroid nodule (not recorded which). Some clones in this sample may be carry-over from other donors' samples.

Within the sample, this clone is medium-sized. The chain couples TRBV6-2 or TRBV6-3 to TRBJ2-7; TRBD1 might be the D (5 bases). V was clipped by 2 bases and J by 5 bases, with 10 bases between them. There are 13 residues in the CDR3. The germline gives CDR1 MNHEY, CDR2 SVGEGT. CDR3 in DNA: TGTGCCAGCAGTTACCAGGGATGGGACGAGCAGTACTTC. This encodes CASSYQGWDEQYF.

The rearrangement links TRBV6-2 or TRBV6-3 to TRBJ1-5, with D unresolved. Germline values: CDR1 MNHEY, CDR2 SVGEGT. Trimming removed 7 bases from V and 0 bases from J, with 19 bases in between. The CDR3 sequence is 17 residues long. CDR3 bases: TGTGCCAGCACCTCCAAGACGGGAATCTATAGCAATCAGCCCCAGCATTTT. This codes for CASTSKTGIYSNQPQHF.

This clone has only a few counts. The rearrangement uses TRBV6-1 and TRBJ2-2; 11 bases align to TRBD2. The V gene end was trimmed by 1 base and the J gene end by 7 bases; junction bases not matched to a gene: 2. The CDR3 runs 15 residues. Germline V lookup: CDR1 MNHNS, CDR2 SASEGT. This chain's CDR3 is CASSEVLAGGGELFF. The CDR3 coding sequence is TGTGCCAGCAGTGAAGTGCTAGCGGGAGGCGGGGAGCTGTTTTTT.

This clone was detected ten times or more. The rearrangement links TRBV19 to TRBJ2-3; D assignment may be TRBD1 or TRBD2 (5 bases each). Trimming cost V 2 bases and J 4 bases, with 19 bases left between them. This CDR3 is built from 17 residues. The germline CDR1 and CDR2 sequences are LNHDA and SQIVND (reference sequence). The CDR3 nucleotides are TGTGCCAGTAGTATAAATGTCGGGACGGCCGGGTCAGATACGCAGTATTTT. Protein product: CASSINVGTAGSDTQYF.

By sample fraction, this clone is large. The genes are TRBV4-1 and TRBJ2-7, with D maybe TRBD2 (5 bases). Germline CDR1 is MGHRA and CDR2 is YSYEKL. The CDR3 covers 14 residues. V was cut by 4 bases and J by 0 bases, with 10 bases left in between. DNA for the CDR3: TGCGCCAGCAGCCCTGTCCGGGACTCCTACGAGCAGTACTTC. It specifies CASSPVRDSYEQYF.

This clone came up once. The rearrangement links TRBV15 to TRBJ1-5; 7 bases align to TRBD1. CDR3 length equals 19 residues. The V gene end was trimmed by 4 bases and the J gene end by 0 bases; junction bases not matched to a gene: 15. The germline CDR1 and CDR2 sequences are LNHNV and YYDKDF (reference sequence). Written as DNA, the CDR3 is TGTGCCACCAGCACGGACAGGTTGGCGAGGGGATATAGCAATCAGCCCCAGCATTTT. It yields the protein CATSTDRLARGYSNQPQHF.

This clone has just a few counts. CDR3 residues: CASSSPRGGADSGANVLTF. CDR3 sequence (DNA): TGTGCCAGCAGTTCCCCCAGAGGGGGGGCAGACTCTGGGGCCAACGTCCTGACTTTC. The chain has TRBV6-2 or TRBV6-3 and TRBJ2-6; TRBD2 might be the D (7 bases). The CDR3 totals 19 residues. Trimming removed 4 bases at V and 0 bases at J, with 19 bases between. In germline, CDR1 is MNHEY, CDR2 SVGEGT.

This clone is labeled as medium-sized. The chain joins TRBV10-3 to TRBJ2-7; D call uncertain. Trimming stripped 2 bases from V and 2 bases from J, with 7 bases between. Germline CDR1 is ENHRY and CDR2 is SYGVKD. There are 13 residues in the CDR3. CDR3 nucleotide sequence: TGTGCCATCAGTGAGGGGAAGGCCTACGAGCAGTACTTC. Encoded protein: CAISEGKAYEQYF.

The gene calls are TRBV7-9 and TRBJ2-2; TRBD1 is a possible D gene (6 bases). Germline-derived CDR1 and CDR2 are SEHNR and FQNEAQ (reference sequence). This CDR3 contains 15 residues. V was shortened by 6 bases and J by 2 bases, with 13 bases between the two germline ends. CDR3: CASRRDTSNTGELFF. The CDR3 region has the DNA TGTGCCAGCAGAAGGGACACCTCAAACACCGGGGAGCTGTTTTTT. Supplemented by reference TRBV7-9 and TRBJ2-2, the full variable domain reads DTGVSQNPRHKITKRGQNVTFRCDPISEHNRLYWYRQTLGQGPEFLTYFQNEAQLEKSRLLSDRFSAERPKGSFSTLEIQRTEQGDSAMYLCASRRDTSNTGELFFGEGSRLTVL.

This clone was counted ten times or more. This sequence joins TRBV6-2 or TRBV6-3 and TRBJ2-1; 9 positions match TRBD2. This CDR3 is built from 22 residues. Looked up from germline, CDR1 is MNHEY and CDR2 is SVGEGT. Trimming at V came to 4 bases and at J to 12 bases, leaving 34 bases not matched to a gene. This CDR3 reads CASSSQVLAGVQRPMSYRRQFF. The CDR3 DNA reads as TGTGCCAGCAGTTCCCAGGTATTAGCGGGAGTACAAAGACCAATGAGTTACAGGAGGCAGTTCTTC.